The 13 T cell receptor beta chains presented below share a single source sample, sequenced in a study of OX40 agonist ivuxolimab in advanced cancers. Produced via immunoSEQ multiplex PCR; TCRdb's table is partial and in-frame only. The sample comprises around 25,000 clones, roughly 78% of which are singletons, and more than 1.2% rests with the top ten. This material consisted of CD4+ or CD8+ T cells sorted from blood, taken in a trial of the OX40 agonist ivuxolimab. The receptors shown here come from an adult with an advanced solid tumor such as melanoma, head and neck, liver or kidney cancer.

This chain connects TRBV6-1 to TRBJ2-1, with TRBD2 matching 12 bases. The CDR3 sequence is 17 residues long. Germline values: CDR1 MNHNS, CDR2 SASEGT. The V and J ends lost 2 bases and 3 bases, in that order; junction bases with no gene match: 5. In DNA, the CDR3 is TGTGCCAGCAGTGAAAGGGGACTAGCGGGTCTCTACAATGAGCAGTTCTTC. Translated: CASSERGLAGLYNEQFF.

This chain joins TRBV7-2 and TRBJ2-5; TRBD1 aligns across 8 bases. Losses at the gene ends were 2 bases for V and 5 bases for J; bases not matched to a gene: 7. This CDR3 has 15 residues. Per the germline V gene, CDR1 is SGHTA and CDR2 is FQGNSA. In nucleotides, the CDR3 is TGTGCCAGCAGCTTATCCAGGGGGCGCAGGGAGACCCAGTACTTC. Protein product: CASSLSRGRRETQYF.

This rearrangement joins TRBV7-9 to TRBJ1-1, with D maybe TRBD1 (6 bases). Germline CDR1 is SEHNR and CDR2 is FQNEAQ (reference sequence). Trimming stripped 3 bases from V and 4 bases from J, with 9 bases between. The CDR3 sequence is 13 residues long. The CDR3 nucleotides are TGTGCCAGCAGCTTGGGGGCAACCACTGAAGCTTTCTTT. Amino acids: CASSLGATTEAFF.

The chain combines TRBV2 with TRBJ2-3, with 9 nucleotides matching TRBD2. This CDR3 contains 17 residues. Trimming took 5 bases from V and 5 from J; bases not matched to a gene: 14. Germline values: CDR1 SNHLY, CDR2 FYNNEI. The CDR3 spells CASSRSLSGRKVDTQYF. CDR3 bases: TGTGCCAGCAGTCGGAGCCTTAGCGGGAGAAAAGTAGATACGCAGTATTTT.

The chain carries TRBV18 and TRBJ1-4, with D possibly TRBD1 on 5 matching bases. Per the germline V gene, CDR1 is KGHSH and CDR2 is LQKENI. Trimming took off 2 bases at V and 3 bases at J, with 10 bases between the two ends. CDR3 length: 15 residues. The CDR3 reads CASSPGSGSNEKLFF. CDR3 nucleotide sequence: TGTGCCAGCTCACCAGGGTCAGGGTCTAATGAAAAACTGTTTTTT.

The chain uses TRBV4-3 and TRBJ1-3; the match to TRBD1 covers 8 bases. The CDR3 consists of 18 residues. The V segment lost 2 bases and the J segment 0 bases; nucleotides outside the gene matches: 9. Germline-derived CDR1 and CDR2 are LGHNA and YSLEER. The CDR3 is CASSQHTGTGVSGNTIYF. CDR3 bases: TGCGCCAGCAGCCAACACACCGGGACAGGAGTCTCTGGAAACACCATATATTTT.

The chain joins TRBV4-3 to TRBJ1-2; D is unresolved. Per germline, CDR1 LGHNA and CDR2 YSLEER. Trimming cost V 0 bases and J 3 bases, with 8 bases left between them. The CDR3 loop spans 14 amino acids. The DNA for the CDR3 is TGCGCCAGCAGCCAAGAAGTCAGGTACTATGGCTACACCTTC. Its translation: CASSQEVRYYGYTF.

The V and J genes are TRBV4-3 and TRBJ1-2; D possibly corresponds to TRBD1 (6 bases). The germline gives CDR1 LGHNA, CDR2 YSLEER. The CDR3 loop spans 16 amino acids. Trimming removed 3 bases from V and 5 bases from J, with 19 bases in between. The DNA of the CDR3 is TGCGCCAGCAGCCAGGGGGCGGGACATCAAACGTATGGCTACACCTTC. Protein sequence: CASSQGAGHQTYGYTF.

This clone was seen a handful of times. V usage is TRBV4-3 and J usage is TRBJ1-1; perhaps TRBD1 as D (6 bases). Germline V CDR1 and CDR2: LGHNA, YSLEER. V lost 0 bases to trimming and J lost 0 bases, with 11 bases between them. The CDR3 sequence is 16 residues long. This CDR3 reads CASSQEPGQLNTEAFF. CDR3 nucleotides: TGCGCCAGCAGCCAAGAGCCCGGACAGCTGAACACTGAAGCTTTCTTT.

A single count supports this clone. This chain connects TRBV10-3 to TRBJ2-7; D remains unclear. The CDR3 is 17 amino acids. Trimming shortened V by 0 bases and J by 0 bases, and 15 bases separated the two germline ends. Germline CDR1 reads ENHRY; CDR2 reads SYGVKD. The CDR3 DNA reads as TGTGCCATCAGTGAGTCGATGACCGGGCTGTCCTCCTACGAGCAGTACTTC. Protein product: CAISESMTGLSSYEQYF.

The V gene is TRBV19, the J gene TRBJ2-3; no firm D call. The CDR3 totals 15 residues. V shed 4 bases and J shed 2 bases, with 13 bases lying between them. Germline lookup yields CDR1 LNHDA and CDR2 SQIVND (reference sequence). As DNA, the CDR3 is TGTGCCAGTAGTACCTACAATCGCCTCACAGATACGCAGTATTTT. Its translation is CASSTYNRLTDTQYF.

The genes are TRBV7-7 and TRBJ2-1, with D uncertain. Germline V gives CDR1 SSHAT, CDR2 FNYEAQ (reference sequence). This CDR3 contains 14 residues. Here the CDR3 reads CARMPKWARNEQFF. CDR3 sequence (DNA): TGTGCTAGAATGCCAAAGTGGGCTCGGAATGAGCAGTTCTTC.

V is TRBV4-3 and J is TRBJ1-1; D gene uncertain. Germline CDR1 and CDR2: LGHNA and YSLEER. The ends were cut back, 4 bases at V and 11 bases at J, with 17 bases in the middle. This CDR3 has 13 residues. This chain's CDR3 is CASSPSRGKNAFF. For the CDR3, the DNA is TGCGCCAGCAGCCCCTCGCGGGGTAAGAATGCTTTCTTT.